This paragraph reports one T cell receptor beta chain. This sample stems from a study of blood T cell repertoires in COVID-19. About the research overall: Spain, Italy and the United States supplied samples that represented acute and convalescent COVID-19.

Individuals aged roughly 18 to 90 years were recruited from 24 US areas. Cohorts were determined from participant-reported clinical history. Trimming at V came to 1 base and at J to 1 base, leaving 8 bases not matched to a gene. CDR3 length equals 18 residues. The germline CDR1 and CDR2 sequences are LGHDT and YNNKEL (reference sequence). As handled by the study authors: From reference gene primer amplification, estimates of nucleated cell counts were derived. Measured with immunoSEQ multiplex PCR; TCRdb has only the in-frame clones, and not every one. V and J calls and clone size follow that table, whereas D and trimming were derived from the DNA. Counted here are 300,000 to 500,000 clones, roughly 86% occurring once; the ten biggest clones make up roughly 2%.

The chain combines TRBV3-1 (or the pseudogene TRBV3-2) with TRBJ2-5; 11 bases agree with TRBD2. The source is a woman aged 40 to 50 with acute COVID-19. The sample comprised PBMCs or T cells enriched from blood (not recorded which). CDR3 sequence reads: CASSQAPGLAVIQETQYF. The DNA for the CDR3 is TGTGCCAGCAGCCAAGCGCCGGGACTAGCGGTGATCCAAGAGACCCAGTACTTC.